This T cell receptor beta chain appears in the sequencing data of a study of T cells in Graves' hyperthyroidism and ophthalmopathy. Germline assignment: CDR1 LGHDT and CDR2 YNNKEL (reference sequence). This CDR3 contains 14 residues. J lost 3 bases, V lost 5 bases, and 5 bases had no gene match. Amplified regions were TCR beta CDR3 sequences from RNA transcripts. The HTBI set primed first-round TCR CDR3 RT-PCR. MiXCR, applied by TCRdb to the multiplex PCR reads, yields one record per CDR3 protein. The sample has about 380,000 distinct CDR3 sequences, about 15% seen once. Study conclusions and caveats: Also found in blood were most expanded thyroid clonotypes above 0.001.

As concerns this clonotype: Its antigen is unknown.

What was sequenced was blood. This chain connects TRBV3-1 to TRBJ1-2; 8 bases align to TRBD1. The origin of this receptor is a woman aged 60 to 75 with Graves' hyperthyroidism. The CDR3 coding sequence is TGTGCCAGCAGCGCCCGGGACAGGCACTATGGCTACACCTTC. The encoded protein is CASSARDRHYGYTF.